One sample yielded the 16 T cell receptor beta chains listed below, sequenced in a study of breast tumors, draining lymph nodes, adjacent tissues. TCRdb re-called the multiplex PCR reads through MiXCR, storing one row per CDR3 protein. The data show tens of thousands of distinct CDR3 sequences, with approximately 57% seen just once and around a fifth held by the top ten. The sequencing sample was made of breast tumor tissue. The receptors were sampled from a female donor with breast cancer. Some clones in this sample may be carry-over from other donors' samples.

The chain combines TRBV20-1 with TRBJ2-7, with 8 bases identical to TRBD1. Germline V gene data show CDR1 as DFQATT and CDR2 as SNEGSKA (reference sequence). V dropped 5 bases and J dropped 3; count of bases not matched to a gene: 12. CDR3 size: 15 residues. The CDR3 is CSALGTGRVDYEQYF. As DNA, the CDR3 is TGCAGTGCTCTCGGGACAGGCCGCGTCGACTACGAGCAGTACTTC.

This clonotype showed up just a few times. The chain combines TRBV7-3 with TRBJ2-5, with D perhaps TRBD1 or TRBD2 (5 bases each). V lost 0 bases and J lost 5, with 19 bases in between. In germline, CDR1 is SGHTA, CDR2 FQGTGA. The CDR3 totals 17 residues. The chain's CDR3 is CASSLTWRRGEGETQYF. CDR3 bases: TGTGCCAGCAGCTTAACGTGGAGGAGAGGGGAAGGGGAGACCCAGTACTTC.

This sequence joins TRBV27 and TRBJ1-3; D gene unclear. CDR3 size: 13 residues. V was clipped by 6 bases and J by 0 bases, with 6 bases between them. CDR1 and CDR2 (germline): MNHEY, SMNVEV (reference sequence). This CDR3 is CASSQDSGNTIYF. Written as DNA, the CDR3 is TGTGCCAGCAGCCAGGACTCTGGAAACACCATATATTTT.

This chain links TRBV20-1 with TRBJ2-5; TRBD2 matches 11 bases. The CDR3 has 16 residues. Germline V gene sequence: CDR1 DFQATT, CDR2 SNEGSKA (reference sequence). After removal of 3 bases from V and 1 base from J, the junction contained 7 bases not matched to a gene. CDR3 sequence: CSARILAGGFQETQYF. In DNA form, the CDR3 reads TGCAGTGCTAGGATCCTAGCGGGGGGATTCCAAGAGACCCAGTACTTC.

A few counts support this clonotype. This may come from a read error, since a much larger clone is one base off. V gene TRBV2 combines with J gene TRBJ2-3; D is possibly TRBD2 (7 bases). The germline CDR1 and CDR2 sequences are SNHLY and FYNNEI. The CDR3 contains 16 residues. The CDR3 bases are TGTGCCGGCTCCATAGACCGGGGGGCGGGGGCAGATATGCAGTATTTT. The encoded protein is CAGSIDRGAGADMQYF.

By sample fraction, this clonotype is medium-sized. The gene calls are TRBV2 and TRBJ2-1; D is possibly TRBD2 (5 bases). V shed 6 bases and J shed 8 bases, with 17 bases lying between them. The CDR3 length is 14 residues. Per germline, CDR1 SNHLY and CDR2 FYNNEI. The CDR3 nucleotides read TGTGCCAGCAGGTTGGACCCGAGGGTCGATGAGCAGTTCTTC. Residues: CASRLDPRVDEQFF.

In its sample, this clonotype was seen a few times. The CDR3 does not close with the conserved phenylalanine or tryptophan, likely indicating a read error. No DNA is shown, since the ends of the CDR3 on it are uncertain; the CDR3 is the one TCRdb lists. This rearrangement joins TRBV7-9 to TRBJ1-3. Ends included, the CDR3 has 11 residues. Germline CDR1 and CDR2: SEHNR and FQNEAQ (reference sequence). The CDR3 reads CASSAGLAGAA.

V gene TRBV20-1 combines with J gene TRBJ2-7, with D unresolved. This CDR3 contains 12 residues. From germline, CDR1 is DFQATT and CDR2 SNEGSKA (reference sequence). V was clipped by 0 bases and J by 5 bases, with 8 bases between them. CDR3 in DNA: TGCAGTGCTAGAGATCACAGTAACGAGCAGTACTTC. Amino acids: CSARDHSNEQYF.

This clonotype was found a few times. This chain connects TRBV4-2 to TRBJ1-1, with 10 bases that match TRBD1. The CDR3 runs 16 residues. The J segment lost 1 base and the V segment lost 8 bases, leaving 10 bases of the junction unmatched. CDR1 LGHNA and CDR2 YNFKEQ come from the germline V gene. This CDR3 reads CASSKAGTGANTEAFF. CDR3 sequence (DNA): TGTGCCAGCTCCAAAGCCGGGACAGGGGCGAACACTGAAGCTTTCTTT.

This clonotype was recorded many times. The chain links TRBV6-5 to TRBJ2-2, with a weak D call TRBD1 (6 bases). The CDR3 is 13 amino acids. Between the trimmed V and J ends, which lost 5 bases and 6 bases, there was a span of 10 bases. Germline values: CDR1 MNHEY, CDR2 SVGAGI. The CDR3 DNA reads TGTGCCAGCAGTCCACAGGGATCCGGGGAGCTGTTTTTT. Translation gives CASSPQGSGELFF.

The V gene is TRBV9, the J gene TRBJ2-3; the D is unclear. Germline V gives CDR1 SGDLS, CDR2 YYNGEE. CDR3 size: 15 residues. V shed 0 bases and J shed 1 base, with 9 bases lying between them. For the CDR3, the DNA is TGTGCCAGCAGCGTAGGTACTACCGGCACAGATACGCAGTATTTT. As protein: CASSVGTTGTDTQYF. Full variable domain (outside the CDR3, taken from reference TRBV9 and TRBJ2-3): DSGVTQTPKHLITATGQRVTLRCSPRSGDLSVYWYQQSLDQGLQFLIQYYNGEERAKGNILERFSAQQFPDLHSELNLSSLELGDSALYFCASSVGTTGTDTQYFGPGTRLTVL.

This clonotype has at least ten counts. This sequence joins TRBV20-1 and TRBJ2-3, with D perhaps matching TRBD1 (6 bases). CDR3 length: 13 residues. From germline, CDR1 is DFQATT and CDR2 SNEGSKA (reference sequence). CDR3 DNA sequence: TGCGCGTCGGCGGACAGCCTCACAGATACGCAGTATTTT. Its protein product is CASADSLTDTQYF.

V gene TRBV11-2 combines with J gene TRBJ2-3, with 14 positions matching TRBD2. CDR1 is SGHAT, CDR2 FQNNGV, per germline. The CDR3 extends over 20 amino acids. V dropped 5 bases and J dropped 2; count of bases not matched to a gene: 15. The chain's CDR3 is CASSQEWGLAGVDPTDTQYF. DNA for the CDR3: TGTGCCAGCAGCCAAGAATGGGGACTAGCGGGAGTGGACCCCACAGATACGCAGTATTTT.

V usage is TRBV10-3 and J usage is TRBJ1-2, with a tentative D call TRBD1 (5 bases). CDR1 and CDR2 from the germline V gene are ENHRY and SYGVKD. V lost 3 bases and J 4 bases, leaving 12 bases between the germline ends. The CDR3 is made up of 14 amino acids. CDR3 nucleotide sequence: TGTGCCATCAGTGATGACAGTAAGGGCTATGGCTACACCTTC. Protein: CAISDDSKGYGYTF.

J is TRBJ2-7 and V is TRBV4-2; 8 bases are a match to TRBD2. There are 13 residues in the CDR3. Germline values: CDR1 LGHNA, CDR2 YNFKEQ. V trimming: 1 base; J trimming: 6 bases; junction bases outside the gene matches: 2. In DNA form, the CDR3 reads TGTGCCAGCAGCCAAGGACTAGCGCGCGAGCAGTACTTC. Protein: CASSQGLAREQYF.

This clonotype was picked up one time. This chain links TRBV24-1 with TRBJ1-2; D not certain. Trimming pared 4 bases from V and 1 base from J, leaving 9 bases between. Per the germline V gene, CDR1 is KGHDR and CDR2 is SFDVKD. The CDR3 contains 14 residues. CDR3 sequence: CATSDRTVNYGYTF. The DNA for the CDR3 is TGTGCCACCAGTGACAGAACAGTTAACTATGGCTACACCTTC.